These T cell receptor beta chains were read from a single sample in a study of regulatory T cells in long-lasting Graves disease. TCRdb reanalysed the multiplex PCR reads using MiXCR and keeps one entry per CDR3 protein. The table lists 400,000 to 500,000 distinct CDR3 sequences, 15% of them singletons, with roughly 8% in the top ten. These data were also filed under a second study, of T cells in Graves' hyperthyroidism and ophthalmopathy.

This specimen was peripheral blood mononuclear cells (PBMCs), taken at new diagnosis, from a patient treated with antithyroid drugs. The receptors derive from a middle-aged woman with Graves disease. Both conserved end residues are part of each CDR3. D genes are given only for firm matches. Not all rows give a size; the values are once, few, many and, for expanded clones, a class.

clone_size: few
d_call: TRBD1
j_call: TRBJ2-7
v_call: TRBV27
cdr3_length: 14
cdr3_aa: CASSPGQGSVGQYF
cdr3_nt: TGTGCCAGCAGTCCGGGACAGGGCTCGGTAGGGCAGTACTTC

clone_size: many
d_call: TRBD2
j_call: TRBJ2-1
v_call: TRBV20-1
cdr3_length: 15
cdr3_aa: CSASLSGMTYNEQFF
cdr3_nt: TGCAGTGCCTCACTCAGCGGGATGACCTACAATGAGCAGTTCTTC

clone_size: many
d_call: -
j_call: TRBJ2-5
v_call: TRBV5-1
cdr3_length: 15
cdr3_aa: CASSLLGRGEETQYF
cdr3_nt: TGCGCCAGCAGCTTGTTGGGCAGGGGCGAGGAGACCCAGTACTTC

clone_size: many
d_call: TRBD1
j_call: TRBJ1-1
v_call: TRBV7-9
cdr3_length: 17
cdr3_aa: CASSIRDRGQMNTEAFF
cdr3_nt: TGTGCCAGCAGCATCCGGGACAGGGGGCAGATGAACACTGAAGCTTTCTTT

clone_size: many
d_call: -
j_call: TRBJ2-3
v_call: TRBV7-8
cdr3_length: 13
cdr3_aa: CASSSRRTDTQYF
cdr3_nt: TGTGCCAGCAGCTCCAGACGCACGGATACGCAGTATTTT

clone_size: -
d_call: -
j_call: TRBJ1-2
v_call: TRBV2
cdr3_length: 18
cdr3_aa: CASSEAREGERSYGGYTF
cdr3_nt: TGTGCCAGCAGTGAAGCCAGGGAGGGGGAGAGGAGCTATGGCGGCTACACCTTC

clone_size: -
d_call: TRBD2
j_call: TRBJ2-5
v_call: TRBV28
cdr3_length: 16
cdr3_aa: CASSHPELAEKETQYF
cdr3_nt: TGTGCCAGCAGTCATCCCGAACTAGCGGAAAAAGAGACCCAGTACTTC

clone_size: many
d_call: TRBD1
j_call: TRBJ1-1
v_call: TRBV28
cdr3_length: 15
cdr3_aa: CASTPGQGMNTEAFF
cdr3_nt: TGTGCCAGCACCCCCGGACAGGGAATGAACACTGAAGCTTTCTTT

clone_size: -
d_call: TRBD2
j_call: TRBJ2-1
v_call: TRBV7-6
cdr3_length: 17
cdr3_aa: CASSLAGAGGPHNEQFF
cdr3_nt: TGTGCCAGCAGCTTAGCGGGGGCGGGAGGGCCGCACAATGAGCAGTTCTTC

clone_size: -
d_call: -
j_call: TRBJ1-5
v_call: TRBV20-1
cdr3_length: 14
cdr3_aa: CSPWAAYSNQPQHF
cdr3_nt: TGCAGCCCCTGGGCGGCTTATAGCAATCAGCCCCAGCATTTT

clone_size: many
d_call: -
j_call: TRBJ2-7
v_call: TRBV12-3/TRBV12-4
cdr3_length: 16
cdr3_aa: CASRLGGLGGDYEQYF
cdr3_nt: TGTGCCAGCAGGTTAGGGGGACTCGGAGGGGACTACGAGCAGTACTTC